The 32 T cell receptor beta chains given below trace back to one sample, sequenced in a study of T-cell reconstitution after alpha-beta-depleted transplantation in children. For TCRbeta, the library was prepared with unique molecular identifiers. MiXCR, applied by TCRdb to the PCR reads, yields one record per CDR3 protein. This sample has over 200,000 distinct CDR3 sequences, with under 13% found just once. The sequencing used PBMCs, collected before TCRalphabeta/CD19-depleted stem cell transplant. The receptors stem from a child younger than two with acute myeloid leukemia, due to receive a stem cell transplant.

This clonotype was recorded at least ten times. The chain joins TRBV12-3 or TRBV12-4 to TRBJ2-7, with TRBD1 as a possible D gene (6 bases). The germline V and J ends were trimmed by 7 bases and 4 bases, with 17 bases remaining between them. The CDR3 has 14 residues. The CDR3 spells CASTQIGGTYEQYF. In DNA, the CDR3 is TGTGCCAGCACTCAAATAGGGGGTACTTACGAGCAGTACTTC.

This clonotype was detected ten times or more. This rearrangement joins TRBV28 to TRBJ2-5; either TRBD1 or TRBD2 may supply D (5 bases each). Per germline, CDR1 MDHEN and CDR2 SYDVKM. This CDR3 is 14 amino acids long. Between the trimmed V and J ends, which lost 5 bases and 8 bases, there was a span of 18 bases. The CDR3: CASSTGRERVTQYF. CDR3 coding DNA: TGTGCCAGCAGTACAGGACGGGAACGGGTTACCCAGTACTTC.

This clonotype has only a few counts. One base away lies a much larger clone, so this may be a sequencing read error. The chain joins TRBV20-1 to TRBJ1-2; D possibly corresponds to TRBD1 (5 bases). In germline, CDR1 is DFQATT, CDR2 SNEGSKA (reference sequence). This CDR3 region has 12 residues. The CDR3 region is CSARGGIYGYPF. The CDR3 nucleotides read TGCAGTGCTAGAGGGGGGATCTATGGCTACCCCTTC.

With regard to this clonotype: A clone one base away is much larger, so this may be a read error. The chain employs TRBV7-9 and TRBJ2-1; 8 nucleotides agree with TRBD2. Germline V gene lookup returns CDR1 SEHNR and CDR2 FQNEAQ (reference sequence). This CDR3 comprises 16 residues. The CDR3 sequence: CAGSLGGSGKYNEQFF. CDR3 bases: TGTGCCGGCAGCTTAGGGGGTAGCGGGAAATACAATGAGCAGTTCTTC. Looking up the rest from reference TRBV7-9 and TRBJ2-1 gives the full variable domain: DTGVSQNPRHKITKRGQNVTFRCDPISEHNRLYWYRQTLGQGPEFLTYFQNEAQLEKSRLLSDRFSAERPKGSFSTLEIQRTEQGDSAMYLCAGSLGGSGKYNEQFFGPGTRLTVL.

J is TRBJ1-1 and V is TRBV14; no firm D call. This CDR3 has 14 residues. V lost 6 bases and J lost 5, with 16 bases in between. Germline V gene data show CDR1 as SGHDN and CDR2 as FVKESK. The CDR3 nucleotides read TGTGCCAGCAGTAGGAGGGAGGGAAGAACTGAAGCTTTCTTT. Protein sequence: CASSRREGRTEAFF.

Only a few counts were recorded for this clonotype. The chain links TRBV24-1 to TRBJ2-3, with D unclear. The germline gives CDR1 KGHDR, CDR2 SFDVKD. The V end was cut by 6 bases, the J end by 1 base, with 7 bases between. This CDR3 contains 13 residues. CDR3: CATSIGGTDTQYF. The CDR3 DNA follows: TGTGCCACCAGTATCGGCGGCACAGATACGCAGTATTTT.

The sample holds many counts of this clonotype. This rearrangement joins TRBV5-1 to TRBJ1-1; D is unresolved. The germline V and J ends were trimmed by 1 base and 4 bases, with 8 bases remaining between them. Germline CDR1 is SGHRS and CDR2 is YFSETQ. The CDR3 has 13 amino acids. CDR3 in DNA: TGCGCCAGCAGCTTGCTCCCCGGCACTGAAGCTTTCTTT. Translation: CASSLLPGTEAFF.

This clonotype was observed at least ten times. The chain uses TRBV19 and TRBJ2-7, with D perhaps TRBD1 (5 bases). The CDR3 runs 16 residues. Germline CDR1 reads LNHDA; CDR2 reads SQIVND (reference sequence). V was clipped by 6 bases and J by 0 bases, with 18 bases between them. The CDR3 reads CASSPGHLLYSYEQYF. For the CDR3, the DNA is TGTGCCAGTAGCCCCGGACACCTTCTTTACTCCTACGAGCAGTACTTC.

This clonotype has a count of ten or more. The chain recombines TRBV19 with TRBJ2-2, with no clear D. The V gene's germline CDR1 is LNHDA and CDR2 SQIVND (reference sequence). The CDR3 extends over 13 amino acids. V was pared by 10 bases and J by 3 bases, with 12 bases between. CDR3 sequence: CATAKGDTGELFF. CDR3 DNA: TGTGCCACAGCCAAGGGCGACACCGGGGAGCTGTTTTTT.

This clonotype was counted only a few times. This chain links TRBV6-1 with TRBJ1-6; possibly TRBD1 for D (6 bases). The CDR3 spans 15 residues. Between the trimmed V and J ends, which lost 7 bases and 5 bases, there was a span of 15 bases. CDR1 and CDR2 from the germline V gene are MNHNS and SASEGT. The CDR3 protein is CASTFLTGDNSPLHF. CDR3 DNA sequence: TGTGCCAGCACCTTCCTGACAGGAGATAATTCACCCCTCCACTTT.

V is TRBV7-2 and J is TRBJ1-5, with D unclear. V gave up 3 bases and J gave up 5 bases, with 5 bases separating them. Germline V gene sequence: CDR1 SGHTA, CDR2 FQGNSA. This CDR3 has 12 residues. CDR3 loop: CASSFADQPQHF. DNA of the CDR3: TGTGCCAGCAGCTTTGCTGATCAGCCCCAGCATTTT.

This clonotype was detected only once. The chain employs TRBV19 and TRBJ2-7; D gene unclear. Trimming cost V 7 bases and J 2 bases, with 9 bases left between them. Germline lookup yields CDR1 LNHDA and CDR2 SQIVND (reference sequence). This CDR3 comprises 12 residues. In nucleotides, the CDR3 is TGTGCCAGTAAAGGCGGCACCTACGAGCAGTACTTC. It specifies CASKGGTYEQYF. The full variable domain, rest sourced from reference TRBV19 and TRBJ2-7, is DGGITQSPKYLFRKEGQNVTLSCEQNLNHDAMYWYRQDPGQGLRLIYYSQIVNDFQKGDIAEGYSVSREKKESFPLTVTSAQKNPTAFYLCASKGGTYEQYFGPGTRLTVT.

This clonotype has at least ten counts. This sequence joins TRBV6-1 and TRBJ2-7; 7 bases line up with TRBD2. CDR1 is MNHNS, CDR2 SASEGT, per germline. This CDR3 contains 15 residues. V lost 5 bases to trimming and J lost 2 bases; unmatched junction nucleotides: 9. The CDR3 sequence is CASSLGLGLPYEQYF. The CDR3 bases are TGTGCCAGCAGTCTTGGACTAGGACTTCCCTACGAGCAGTACTTC.

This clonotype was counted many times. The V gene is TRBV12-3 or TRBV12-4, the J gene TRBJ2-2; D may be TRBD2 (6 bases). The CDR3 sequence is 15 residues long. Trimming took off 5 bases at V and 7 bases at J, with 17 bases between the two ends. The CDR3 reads CASSPTLGGVGELFF. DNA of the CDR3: TGTGCCAGCAGTCCAACCTTGGGGGGAGTCGGGGAGCTGTTTTTT.

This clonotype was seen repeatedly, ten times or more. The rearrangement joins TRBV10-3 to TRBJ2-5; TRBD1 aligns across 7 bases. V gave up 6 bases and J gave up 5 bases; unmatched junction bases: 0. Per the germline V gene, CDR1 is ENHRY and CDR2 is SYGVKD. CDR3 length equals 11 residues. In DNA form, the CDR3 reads TGTGCCATCAGGGACAGGGAGACCCAGTACTTC. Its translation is CAIRDRETQYF.

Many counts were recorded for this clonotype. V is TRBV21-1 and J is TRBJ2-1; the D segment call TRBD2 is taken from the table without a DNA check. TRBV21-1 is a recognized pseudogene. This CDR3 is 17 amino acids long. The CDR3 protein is CASSKEGLTDPADEQFF. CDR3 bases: TGTGCCAGCAGCAAAGAGGGACTAACGGACCCCGCGGATGAGCAGTTCTTC.

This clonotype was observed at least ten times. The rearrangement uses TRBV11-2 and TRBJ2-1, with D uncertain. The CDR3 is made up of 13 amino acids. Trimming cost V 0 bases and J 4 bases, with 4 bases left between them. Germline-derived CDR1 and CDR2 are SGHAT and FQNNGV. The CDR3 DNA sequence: TGTGCCAGCAGCTTAGAACTTTACAATGAGCAGTTCTTC. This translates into CASSLELYNEQFF.

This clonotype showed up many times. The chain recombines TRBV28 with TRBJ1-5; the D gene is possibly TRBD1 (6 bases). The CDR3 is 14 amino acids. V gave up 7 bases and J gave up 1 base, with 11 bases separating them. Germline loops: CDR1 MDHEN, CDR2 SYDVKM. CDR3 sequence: CASKPTGSNQPQHF. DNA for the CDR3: TGTGCCAGCAAACCCACAGGGAGCAATCAGCCCCAGCATTTT.

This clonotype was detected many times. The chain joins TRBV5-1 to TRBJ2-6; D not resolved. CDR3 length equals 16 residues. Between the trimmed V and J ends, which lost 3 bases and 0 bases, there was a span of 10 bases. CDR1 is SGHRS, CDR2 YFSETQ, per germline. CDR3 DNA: TGCGCCAGCAGCTACCACAGAGTCTCTGGGGCCAACGTCCTGACTTTC. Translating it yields CASSYHRVSGANVLTF.

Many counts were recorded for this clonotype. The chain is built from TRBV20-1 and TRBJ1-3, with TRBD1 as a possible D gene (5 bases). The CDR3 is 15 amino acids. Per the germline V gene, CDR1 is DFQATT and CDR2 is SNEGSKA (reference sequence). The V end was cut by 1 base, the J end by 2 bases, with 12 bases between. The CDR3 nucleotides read TGCAGTGCTAGAGCTGCAGGGACGGCTGGAAACACCATATATTTT. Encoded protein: CSARAAGTAGNTIYF.

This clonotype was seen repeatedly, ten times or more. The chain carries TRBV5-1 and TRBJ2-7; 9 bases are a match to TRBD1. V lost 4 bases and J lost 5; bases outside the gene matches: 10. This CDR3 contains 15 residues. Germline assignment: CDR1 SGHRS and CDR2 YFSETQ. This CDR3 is CASSQGTGQRNEQYF. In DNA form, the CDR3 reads TGCGCCAGCAGCCAGGGGACAGGGCAAAGAAACGAGCAGTACTTC.

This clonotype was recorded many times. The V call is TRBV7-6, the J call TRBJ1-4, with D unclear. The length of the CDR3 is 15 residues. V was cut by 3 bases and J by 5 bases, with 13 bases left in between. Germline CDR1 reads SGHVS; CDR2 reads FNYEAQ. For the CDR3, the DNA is TGTGCCAGCAGCTTTGGAGACGGAGAGAATGAAAAACTGTTTTTT. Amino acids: CASSFGDGENEKLFF.

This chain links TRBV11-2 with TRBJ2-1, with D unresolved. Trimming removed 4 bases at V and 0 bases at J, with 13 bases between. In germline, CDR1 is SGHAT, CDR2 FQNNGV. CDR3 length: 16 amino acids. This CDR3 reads CASSSGILSSYNEQFF. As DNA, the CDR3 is TGTGCCAGCAGCTCTGGGATCCTAAGCTCCTACAATGAGCAGTTCTTC.

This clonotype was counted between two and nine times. The DNA for the CDR3 is TGTGCCAGCAGCGTATTCGGACAGAGCGAGCAGTACTTC. This translates into CASSVFGQSEQYF. The rearrangement joins TRBV6-5 to TRBJ2-7; perhaps TRBD1 as D (6 bases). V lost 6 bases and J 6 bases, leaving 15 bases between the germline ends. The germline V gene has CDR1 MNHEY and CDR2 SVGAGI. The CDR3 is 13 residues long.

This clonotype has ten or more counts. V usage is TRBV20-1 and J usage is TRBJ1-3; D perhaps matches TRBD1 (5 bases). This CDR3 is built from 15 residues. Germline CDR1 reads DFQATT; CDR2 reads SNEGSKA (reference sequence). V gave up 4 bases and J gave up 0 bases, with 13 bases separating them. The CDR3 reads CSAKGDRLSGNTIYF. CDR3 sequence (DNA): TGCAGTGCTAAGGGTGACAGACTCTCTGGAAACACCATATATTTT.

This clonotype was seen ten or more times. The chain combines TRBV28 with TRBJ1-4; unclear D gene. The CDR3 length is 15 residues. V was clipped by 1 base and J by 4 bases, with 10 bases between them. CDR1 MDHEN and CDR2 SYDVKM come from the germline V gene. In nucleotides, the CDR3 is TGTGCCAGCAGTTTATCGGCGGTACTTAATGAAAAACTGTTTTTT. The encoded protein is CASSLSAVLNEKLFF.

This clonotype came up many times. CDR3 sequence reads: CASSLTPGGSNTGELFF. In DNA, the CDR3 is TGTGCCAGCAGTCTGACTCCAGGGGGCTCGAACACCGGGGAGCTGTTTTTT. The chain uses TRBV6-5 and TRBJ2-2; 8 bases are shared with TRBD1. The CDR3 totals 17 residues. Germline V gene lookup returns CDR1 MNHEY and CDR2 SVGAGI. V trimming: 5 bases; J trimming: 0 bases; junction bases outside the gene matches: 8.

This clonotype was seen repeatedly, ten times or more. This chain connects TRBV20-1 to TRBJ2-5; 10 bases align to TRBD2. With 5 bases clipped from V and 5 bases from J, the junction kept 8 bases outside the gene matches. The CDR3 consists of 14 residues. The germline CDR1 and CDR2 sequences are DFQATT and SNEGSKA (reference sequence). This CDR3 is CSAPEAGGFETQYF. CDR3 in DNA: TGCAGTGCTCCTGAAGCGGGAGGGTTTGAGACCCAGTACTTC.

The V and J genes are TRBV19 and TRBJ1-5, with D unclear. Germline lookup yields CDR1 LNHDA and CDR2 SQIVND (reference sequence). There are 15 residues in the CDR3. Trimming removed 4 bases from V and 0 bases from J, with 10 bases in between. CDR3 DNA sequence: TGTGCCAGTAGTAAGTCAGTCCTTAGCAATCAGCCCCAGCATTTT. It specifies CASSKSVLSNQPQHF.

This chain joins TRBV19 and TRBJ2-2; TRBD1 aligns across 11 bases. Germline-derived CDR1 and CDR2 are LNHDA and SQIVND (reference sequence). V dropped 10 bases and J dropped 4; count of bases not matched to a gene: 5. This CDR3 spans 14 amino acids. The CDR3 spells CATGQGVLTGELFF. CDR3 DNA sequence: TGTGCCACGGGACAGGGGGTTCTCACCGGGGAGCTGTTTTTT.

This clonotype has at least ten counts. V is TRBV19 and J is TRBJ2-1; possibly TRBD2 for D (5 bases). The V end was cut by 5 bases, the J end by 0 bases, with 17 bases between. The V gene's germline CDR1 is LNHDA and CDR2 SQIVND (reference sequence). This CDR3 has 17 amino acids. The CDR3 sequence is CASSQVARVSSYNEQFF. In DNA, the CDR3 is TGTGCCAGTAGTCAGGTAGCGCGCGTGAGCTCCTACAATGAGCAGTTCTTC. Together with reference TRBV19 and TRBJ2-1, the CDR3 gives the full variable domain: DGGITQSPKYLFRKEGQNVTLSCEQNLNHDAMYWYRQDPGQGLRLIYYSQIVNDFQKGDIAEGYSVSREKKESFPLTVTSAQKNPTAFYLCASSQVARVSSYNEQFFGPGTRLTVL.

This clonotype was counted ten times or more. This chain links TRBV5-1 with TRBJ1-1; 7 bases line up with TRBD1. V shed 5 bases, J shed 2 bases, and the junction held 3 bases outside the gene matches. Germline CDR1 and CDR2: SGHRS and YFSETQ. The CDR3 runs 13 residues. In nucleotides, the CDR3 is TGCGCCAGCAGTTGGGACAGTAACACTGAAGCTTTCTTT. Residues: CASSWDSNTEAFF.